What follows are 3 T cell receptor beta chains derived from one specimen sequenced in a study of cytomegalovirus exposure and HLA in healthy donors. Use of 60 Vbeta and 13 Jbeta primers characterized the PCR. Clones were read by immunoSEQ multiplex PCR, and TCRdb kept only the in-frame ones, dropping some. The repertoire holds tens of thousands of clones, with about 70% as singletons. Material: PBMCs. The receptor source for this set is a woman between 45 and 60 years old in good health and CMV-seropositive.

The genes are TRBV11-2 and TRBJ1-6, with D maybe TRBD1 (5 bases). With 5 bases removed from V and 5 bases from J, the gap between germline ends came to 13 bases. Germline V gene data show CDR1 as SGHAT and CDR2 as FQNNGV. The length of the CDR3 is 15 residues. The CDR3 protein is CASSPGQADNSPLHF. CDR3 nucleotide sequence: TGTGCCAGCAGCCCAGGGCAGGCCGATAATTCACCCCTCCACTTT. Looking up the rest from reference TRBV11-2 and TRBJ1-6 gives the full variable domain: EAGVAQSPRYKIIEKRQSVAFWCNPISGHATLYWYQQILGQGPKLLIQFQNNGVVDDSQLPKDRFSAERLKGVDSTLKIQPAKLEDSAVYLCASSPGQADNSPLHFGNGTRLTVT.

V usage is TRBV7-2 and J usage is TRBJ2-5; D remains ambiguous. The germline V gene encodes CDR1 SGHTA and CDR2 FQGNSA. CDR3 length: 12 amino acids. V was pared by 7 bases and J by 4 bases, with 10 bases between. As DNA, the CDR3 is TGTGCCAGCAATCGGGTGGGAGAGACCCAGTACTTC. Protein sequence: CASNRVGETQYF.

The chain couples TRBV15 to TRBJ2-7; TRBD1 matches at 10 bases. CDR3 length: 14 residues. After removal of 1 base from V and 7 bases from J, the junction contained 4 bases not matched to a gene. Germline CDR1 and CDR2: LNHNV and YYDKDF (reference sequence). In DNA form, the CDR3 reads TGTGCCACCAGCAGAGGACAGGGGGCAGGGGAGCAGTACTTC. Its translation is CATSRGQGAGEQYF.